This T cell receptor (beta chain) was captured by sequencing in a study of T cell responses to AZD1222 COVID-19 vaccine. The CDR3 loop spans 15 amino acids. Germline lookup yields CDR1 MNHEY and CDR2 SVGAGI. The V gene end was trimmed by 4 bases and the J gene end by 9 bases; junction bases not matched to a gene: 7. The assay was immunoSEQ multiplex PCR, and TCRdb's table has in-frame clones only and misses some. The sample lists 95,000 to 150,000 clones; 92% were seen once. The gene calls are TRBV6-5 and TRBJ2-1, with TRBD2 matching over 12 bases. The receptor was derived from an adult in good health. Sequenced material: peripheral blood, taken on day 0 of AZD1222 vaccination. The chain's CDR3 is CASSSGTSGYGEQFF. The CDR3 DNA follows: TGTGCCAGCAGTTCCGGGACTAGCGGGTACGGTGAGCAGTTCTTC.